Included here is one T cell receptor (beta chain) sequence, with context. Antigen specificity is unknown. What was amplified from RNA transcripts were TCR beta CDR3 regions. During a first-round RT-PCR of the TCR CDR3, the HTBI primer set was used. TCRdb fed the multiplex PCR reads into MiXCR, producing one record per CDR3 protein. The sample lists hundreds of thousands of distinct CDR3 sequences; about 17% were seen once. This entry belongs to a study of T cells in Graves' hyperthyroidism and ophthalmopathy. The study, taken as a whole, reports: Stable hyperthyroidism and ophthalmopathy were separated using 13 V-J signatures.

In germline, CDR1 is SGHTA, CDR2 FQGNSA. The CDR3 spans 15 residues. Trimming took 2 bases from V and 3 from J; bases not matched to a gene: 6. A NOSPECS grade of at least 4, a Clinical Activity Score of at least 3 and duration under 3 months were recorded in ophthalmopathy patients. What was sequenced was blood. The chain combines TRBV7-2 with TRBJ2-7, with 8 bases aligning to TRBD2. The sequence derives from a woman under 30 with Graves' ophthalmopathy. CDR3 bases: TGTGCCAGCAGCTTAACGCGGGAGGCTAACTACGAGCAGTACTTC. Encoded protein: CASSLTREANYEQYF.